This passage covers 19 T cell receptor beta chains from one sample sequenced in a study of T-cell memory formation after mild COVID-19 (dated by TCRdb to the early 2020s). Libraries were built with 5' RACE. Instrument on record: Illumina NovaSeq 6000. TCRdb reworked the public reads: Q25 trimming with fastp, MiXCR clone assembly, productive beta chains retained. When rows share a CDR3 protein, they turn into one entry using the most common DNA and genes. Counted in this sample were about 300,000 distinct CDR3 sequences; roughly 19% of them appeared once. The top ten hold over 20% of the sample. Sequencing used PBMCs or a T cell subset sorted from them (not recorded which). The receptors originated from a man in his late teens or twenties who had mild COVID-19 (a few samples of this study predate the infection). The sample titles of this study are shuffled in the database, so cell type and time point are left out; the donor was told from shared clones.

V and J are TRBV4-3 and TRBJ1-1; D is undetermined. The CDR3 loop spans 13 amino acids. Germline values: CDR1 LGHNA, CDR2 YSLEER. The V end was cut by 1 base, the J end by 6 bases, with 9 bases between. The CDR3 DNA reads TGCGCCAGCAGCCAAGCAACCGGGTCTGAAGCTTTCTTT. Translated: CASSQATGSEAFF.

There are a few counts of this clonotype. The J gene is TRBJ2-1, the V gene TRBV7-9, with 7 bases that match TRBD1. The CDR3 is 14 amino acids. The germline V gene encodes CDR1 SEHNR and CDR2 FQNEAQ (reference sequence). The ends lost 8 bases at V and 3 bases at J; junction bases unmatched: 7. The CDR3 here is CASFGDRDYNEQFF. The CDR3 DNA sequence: TGTGCCAGCTTTGGAGACAGGGACTACAATGAGCAGTTCTTC.

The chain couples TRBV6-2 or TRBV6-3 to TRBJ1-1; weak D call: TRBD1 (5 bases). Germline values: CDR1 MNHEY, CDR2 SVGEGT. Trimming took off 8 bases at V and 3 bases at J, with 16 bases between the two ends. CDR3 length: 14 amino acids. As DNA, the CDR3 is TGTGCCAGCTGGCAAGGGGACTGGGACACTGAAGCTTTCTTT. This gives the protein CASWQGDWDTEAFF.

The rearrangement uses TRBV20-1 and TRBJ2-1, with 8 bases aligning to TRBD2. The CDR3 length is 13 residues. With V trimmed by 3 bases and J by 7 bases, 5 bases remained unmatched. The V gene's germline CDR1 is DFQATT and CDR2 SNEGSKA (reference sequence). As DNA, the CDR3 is TGCAGTGCTAGCGGGGGGGCCTCGAATGAGCAGTTCTTC. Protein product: CSASGGASNEQFF.

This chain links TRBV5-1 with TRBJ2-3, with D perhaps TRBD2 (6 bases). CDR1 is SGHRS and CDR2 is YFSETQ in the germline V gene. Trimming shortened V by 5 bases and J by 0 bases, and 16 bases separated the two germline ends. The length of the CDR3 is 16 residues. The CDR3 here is CASRLGAGASTDTQYF. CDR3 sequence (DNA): TGCGCCAGCAGACTGGGAGCGGGCGCTAGCACAGATACGCAGTATTTT.

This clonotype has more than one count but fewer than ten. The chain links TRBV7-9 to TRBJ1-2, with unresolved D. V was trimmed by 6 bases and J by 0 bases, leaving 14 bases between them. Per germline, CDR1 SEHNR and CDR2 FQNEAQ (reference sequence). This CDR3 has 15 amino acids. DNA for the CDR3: TGTGCCAGCAGGATCGAAGGGTGGTCTAACTATGGCTACACCTTC. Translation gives CASRIEGWSNYGYTF.

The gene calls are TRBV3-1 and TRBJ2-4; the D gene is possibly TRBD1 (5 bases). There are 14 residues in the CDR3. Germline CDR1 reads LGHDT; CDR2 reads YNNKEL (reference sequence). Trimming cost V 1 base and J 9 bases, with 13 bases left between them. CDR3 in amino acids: CASSQVGPGPIQYF. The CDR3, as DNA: TGTGCCAGCAGCCAAGTAGGGCCAGGGCCCATTCAGTACTTC.

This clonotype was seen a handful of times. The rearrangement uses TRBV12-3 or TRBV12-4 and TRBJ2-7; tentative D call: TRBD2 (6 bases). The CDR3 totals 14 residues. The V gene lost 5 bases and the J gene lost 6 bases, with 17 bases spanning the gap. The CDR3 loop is CASSVTGSRGEQYF. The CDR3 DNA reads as TGTGCCAGCAGTGTTACCGGGAGCCGGGGCGAGCAGTACTTC.

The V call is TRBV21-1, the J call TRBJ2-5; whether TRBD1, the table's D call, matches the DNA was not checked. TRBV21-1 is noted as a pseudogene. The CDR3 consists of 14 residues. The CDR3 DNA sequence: TGTGCCAGCAGCTACAAACGGGGGGATGAGACCCAGTACTTC. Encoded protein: CASSYKRGDETQYF.

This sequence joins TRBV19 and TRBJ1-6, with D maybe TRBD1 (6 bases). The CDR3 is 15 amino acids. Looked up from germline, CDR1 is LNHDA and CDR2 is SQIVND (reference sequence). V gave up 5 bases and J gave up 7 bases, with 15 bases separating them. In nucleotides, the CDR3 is TGTGCCAGTAGTTCCACGACAGGTTCCAATTCACCCCTCCACTTT. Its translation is CASSSTTGSNSPLHF.

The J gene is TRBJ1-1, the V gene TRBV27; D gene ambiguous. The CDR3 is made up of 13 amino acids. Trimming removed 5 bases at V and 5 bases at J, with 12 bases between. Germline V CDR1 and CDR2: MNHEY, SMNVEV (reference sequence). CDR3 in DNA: TGTGCCAGCAGTAATCAAGGGAGGACTGAAGCTTTCTTT. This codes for CASSNQGRTEAFF.

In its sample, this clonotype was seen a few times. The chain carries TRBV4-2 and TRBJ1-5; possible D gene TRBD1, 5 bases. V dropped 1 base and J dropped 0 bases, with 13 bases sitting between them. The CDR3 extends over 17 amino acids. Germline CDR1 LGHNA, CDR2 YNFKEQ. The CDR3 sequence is CASSQALTDYSNQPQHF. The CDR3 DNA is TGTGCCAGCAGCCAAGCCCTGACAGACTATAGCAATCAGCCCCAGCATTTT.

In DNA, the CDR3 is TGTGCCAGCAGCCAAGGCGGGACAGGAAATGAGCTGTTTTTT. Translated: CASSQGGTGNELFF. J is TRBJ2-2 and V is TRBV4-2; TRBD1 matches 8 bases. V was pared by 1 base and J by 11 bases, with 6 bases of the junction left unmatched. Germline loops: CDR1 LGHNA, CDR2 YNFKEQ. There are 14 residues in the CDR3.

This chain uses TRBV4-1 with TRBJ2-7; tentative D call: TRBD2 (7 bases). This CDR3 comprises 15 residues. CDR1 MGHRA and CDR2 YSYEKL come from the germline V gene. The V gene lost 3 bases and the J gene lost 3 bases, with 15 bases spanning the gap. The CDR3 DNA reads TGCGCCAGCAGCCACCAGGGAGGGGGGATCTACGAGCAGTACTTC. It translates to CASSHQGGGIYEQYF.

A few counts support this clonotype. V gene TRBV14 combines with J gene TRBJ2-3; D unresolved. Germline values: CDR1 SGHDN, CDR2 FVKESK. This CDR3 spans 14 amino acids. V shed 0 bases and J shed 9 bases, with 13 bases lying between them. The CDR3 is CASSQDFGSLTQYF. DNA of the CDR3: TGTGCCAGCAGCCAAGATTTCGGCAGTCTCACGCAGTATTTT.

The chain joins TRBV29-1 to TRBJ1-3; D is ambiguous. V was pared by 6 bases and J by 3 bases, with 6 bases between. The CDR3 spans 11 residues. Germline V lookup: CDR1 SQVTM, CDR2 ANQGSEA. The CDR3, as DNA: TGCAGCGTCATAGTTGGAAACACCATATATTTT. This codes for CSVIVGNTIYF.

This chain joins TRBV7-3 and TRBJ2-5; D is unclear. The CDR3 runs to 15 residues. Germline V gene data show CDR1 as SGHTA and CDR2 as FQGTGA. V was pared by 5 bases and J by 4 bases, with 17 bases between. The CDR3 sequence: CASSLLGLDGETQYF. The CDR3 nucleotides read TGTGCCAGCAGCCTTTTAGGGTTGGATGGAGAGACCCAGTACTTC. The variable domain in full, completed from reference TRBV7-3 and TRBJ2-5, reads GAGVSQTPSNKVTEKGKYVELRCDPISGHTALYWYRQSLGQGPEFLIYFQGTGAADDSGLPNDRFFAVRPEGSVSTLKIQRTERGDSAVYLCASSLLGLDGETQYFGPGTRLLVL.

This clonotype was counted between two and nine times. CDR3 bases: TGTGCCAGCAATGAGGCCCGCGGGGACTTCACTGAAGCTTTCTTT. It specifies CASNEARGDFTEAFF. This chain links TRBV6-2 or TRBV6-3 with TRBJ1-1; D possibly corresponds to TRBD1 (5 bases). Germline V gene data show CDR1 as MNHEY and CDR2 as SVGEGT. CDR3 size: 15 residues. Between the trimmed V and J ends, which lost 7 bases and 4 bases, there was a span of 19 bases.

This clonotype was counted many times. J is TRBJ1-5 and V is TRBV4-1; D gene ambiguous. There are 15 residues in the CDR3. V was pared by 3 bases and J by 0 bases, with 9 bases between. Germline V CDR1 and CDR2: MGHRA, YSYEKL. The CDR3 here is CASSQRHVSNQPQHF. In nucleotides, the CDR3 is TGCGCCAGCAGCCAGAGACACGTTAGCAATCAGCCCCAGCATTTT.